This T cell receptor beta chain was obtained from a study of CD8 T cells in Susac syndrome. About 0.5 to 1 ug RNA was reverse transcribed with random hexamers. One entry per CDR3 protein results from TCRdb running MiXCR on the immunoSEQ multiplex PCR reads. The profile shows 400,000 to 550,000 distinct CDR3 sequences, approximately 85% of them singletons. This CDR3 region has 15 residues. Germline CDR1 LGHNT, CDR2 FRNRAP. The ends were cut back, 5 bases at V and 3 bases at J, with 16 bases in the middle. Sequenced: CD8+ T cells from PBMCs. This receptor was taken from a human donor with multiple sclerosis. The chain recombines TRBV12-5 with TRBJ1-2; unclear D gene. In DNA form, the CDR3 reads TGTGCTAGTGGTCCCAGTTTAGTTCGGGACTATGGCTACACCTTC. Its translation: CASGPSLVRDYGYTF. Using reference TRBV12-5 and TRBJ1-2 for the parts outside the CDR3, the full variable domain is DARVTQTPRHKVTEMGQEVTMRCQPILGHNTVFWYRQTMMQGLELLAYFRNRAPLDDSGMPKDRFSAEMPDATLATLKIQPSEPRDSAVYFCASGPSLVRDYGYTFGSGTRLTVV.